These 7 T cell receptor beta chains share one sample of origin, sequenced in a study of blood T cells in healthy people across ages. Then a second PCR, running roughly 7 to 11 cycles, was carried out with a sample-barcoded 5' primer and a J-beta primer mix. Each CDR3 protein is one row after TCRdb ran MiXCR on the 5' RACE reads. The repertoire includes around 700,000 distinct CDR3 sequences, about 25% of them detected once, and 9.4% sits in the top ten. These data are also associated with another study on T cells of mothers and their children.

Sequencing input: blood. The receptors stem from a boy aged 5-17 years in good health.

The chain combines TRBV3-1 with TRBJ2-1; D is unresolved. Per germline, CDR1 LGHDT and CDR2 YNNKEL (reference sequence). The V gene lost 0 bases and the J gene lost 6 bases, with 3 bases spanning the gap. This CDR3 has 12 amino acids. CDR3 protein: CASSQDFNEQFF. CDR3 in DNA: TGTGCCAGCAGCCAAGATTTCAATGAGCAGTTCTTC.

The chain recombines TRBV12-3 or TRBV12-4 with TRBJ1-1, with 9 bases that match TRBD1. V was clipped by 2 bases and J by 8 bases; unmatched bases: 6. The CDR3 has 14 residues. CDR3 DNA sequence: TGTGCCAGCAGTTTACCCCGACAGGGGGTGGAAGCTTTCTTT. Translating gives CASSLPRQGVEAFF.

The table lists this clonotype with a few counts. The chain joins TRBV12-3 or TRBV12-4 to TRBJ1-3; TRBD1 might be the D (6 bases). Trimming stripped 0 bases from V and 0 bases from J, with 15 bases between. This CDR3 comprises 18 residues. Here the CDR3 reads CASSLAGQLSSSGNTIYF. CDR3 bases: TGTGCCAGCAGTTTAGCAGGACAGCTCTCATCCTCTGGAAACACCATATATTTT.

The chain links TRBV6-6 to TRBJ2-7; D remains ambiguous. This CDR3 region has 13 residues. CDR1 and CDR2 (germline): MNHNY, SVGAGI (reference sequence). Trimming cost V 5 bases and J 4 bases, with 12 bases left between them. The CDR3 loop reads CASSAHPLYEQYF. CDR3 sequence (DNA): TGTGCCAGCAGTGCCCATCCACTTTACGAGCAGTACTTC.

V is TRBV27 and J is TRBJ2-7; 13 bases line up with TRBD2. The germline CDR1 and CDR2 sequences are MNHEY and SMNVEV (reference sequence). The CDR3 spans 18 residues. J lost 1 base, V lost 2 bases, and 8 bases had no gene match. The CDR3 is CASSLPPRLAGGSYEQYF. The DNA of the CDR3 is TGTGCCAGCAGTTTACCCCCTAGACTAGCGGGGGGTTCCTACGAGCAGTACTTC.

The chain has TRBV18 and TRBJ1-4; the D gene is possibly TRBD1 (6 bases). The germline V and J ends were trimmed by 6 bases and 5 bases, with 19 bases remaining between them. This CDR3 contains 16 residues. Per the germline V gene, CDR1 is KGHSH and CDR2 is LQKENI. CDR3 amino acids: CASSPNRARLNEKLFF. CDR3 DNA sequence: TGTGCCAGCTCGCCTAACAGGGCGCGATTAAATGAAAAACTGTTTTTT.

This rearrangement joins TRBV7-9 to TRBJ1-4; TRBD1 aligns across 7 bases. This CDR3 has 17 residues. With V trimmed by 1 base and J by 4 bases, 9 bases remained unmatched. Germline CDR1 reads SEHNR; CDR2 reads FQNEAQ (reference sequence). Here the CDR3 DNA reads TGTGCCAGCAGCTTAGGGTGGAAGGGACAGTTTAATGAAAAACTGTTTTTT. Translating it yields CASSLGWKGQFNEKLFF.